The clone carrying this T cell receptor beta chain was recorded only once. The source of the sample is a study of blood T cell repertoires in COVID-19. Background on the study: Sites in the United States, Italy and Spain provided acute and convalescent COVID-19 samples. The analysed material was cDNA or gDNA that came from T cells, B-cell-depleted T cells, or PBMCs.

Trimming left V 4 bases short and J 7 bases short, with 15 bases between. The CDR3 consists of 14 residues. CDR1 is SGHRS, CDR2 YFSETQ, per germline. In the source study's methods: Amplification from reference gene primers served as the basis for estimated nucleated cell counts. Profiled with immunoSEQ multiplex PCR; TCRdb holds only in-frame clones, not every one. V, J and clone size were drawn from that table, and D and trimming were deduced from the DNA. The repertoire consists of hundreds of thousands of clones, with roughly four fifths occurring once and the leading ten covering around a tenth. V usage is TRBV5-1 and J usage is TRBJ1-5; unclear D gene. The sequenced sample consisted of peripheral blood. The sequence was obtained from a woman aged 45 to 65 who had recovered from COVID-19. This CDR3 is CASSPEGGRQPQHF. CDR3 bases: TGCGCCAGCAGCCCGGAGGGAGGGCGGCAGCCCCAGCATTTT.